The rows below give T cell receptor beta chains drawn from one sample of a study of CD8+CD57+ T cells in acquired aplastic anemia. TCRdb re-called the reads through MiXCR, storing one row per CDR3 protein. The profile shows under 250,000 distinct CDR3 sequences, about 44% of them singletons. Sequencing was performed on sorted CD4+, CD8+, or CD8+CD57+ T cells (not recorded which) from PBMCs. The receptors stem from a human donor with aplastic anemia. Both conserved end residues are part of each CDR3. A D gene is named only where the DNA matches it firmly. Clone size is not always given. Where it is, it says once, few, many or a class for expanded clones.

cdr3_aa	cdr3_nt	clone_size	j_call	v_call	d_call
CASSPNRAEQFF	TGTGCCAGCAGCCCGAACAGGGCTGAGCAGTTCTTC	many	TRBJ2-1	TRBV7-9	NA
CSAGLAAETQYF	TGCAGTGCTGGTCTAGCGGCAGAGACCCAGTACTTC	NA	TRBJ2-5	TRBV20-1	TRBD2
CAIGRGQGADTQYF	TGTGCCATCGGTCGAGGACAGGGGGCAGATACGCAGTATTTT	NA	TRBJ2-3	TRBV10-3	TRBD1
CASSSSGTGDYEQYF	TGTGCCAGCAGCTCCTCCGGGACAGGGGACTACGAGCAGTACTTC	NA	TRBJ2-7	TRBV7-9	TRBD1
CASSQGAGSYEQYF	TGTGCCAGCAGCCAAGGGGCGGGGTCCTACGAGCAGTACTTC	NA	TRBJ2-7	TRBV14	NA
CAISYNGGPYEQYF	TGTGCCATCAGTTATAATGGGGGCCCCTACGAGCAGTACTTC	NA	TRBJ2-7	TRBV10-3	NA
CASRAWATEAFF	TGTGCCAGCAGGGCTTGGGCCACTGAAGCTTTCTTT	few	TRBJ1-1	TRBV6-2/TRBV6-3	NA
CASSEEIAGANTDTQYF	TGTGCCAGCAGTGAAGAGATAGCGGGGGCCAACACAGATACGCAGTATTTT	NA	TRBJ2-3	TRBV25-1	TRBD2
CASSLWPGGNTEAFF	TGTGCCAGCAGTTTATGGCCGGGAGGGAACACTGAAGCTTTCTTT	NA	TRBJ1-1	TRBV27	NA
CASSTQGWDYGYTF	TGTGCCAGCAGTACCCAGGGCTGGGACTATGGCTACACCTTC	NA	TRBJ1-2	TRBV28	NA
CASSAIGTGYGYTF	TGTGCCAGCAGTGCTATAGGGACAGGCTATGGCTACACCTTC	NA	TRBJ1-2	TRBV25-1	TRBD1
CASSQNDRMNTEAFF	TGTGCCAGCAGCCAAAACGACCGGATGAACACTGAAGCTTTCTTT	many	TRBJ1-1	TRBV14	NA
CAWMGQGSGNTIYF	TGTGCCTGGATGGGACAGGGCTCTGGAAACACCATATATTTT	NA	TRBJ1-3	TRBV30	TRBD1
CASSLPPDGRGGMNTEAFF	TGTGCCAGCAGTTTACCGCCCGACGGACGGGGAGGGATGAACACTGAAGCTTTCTTT	NA	TRBJ1-1	TRBV11-1	NA
CASSPLGAGSTDTQYF	TGTGCCAGCAGCCCTCTCGGAGCGGGAAGCACAGATACGCAGTATTTT	NA	TRBJ2-3	TRBV9	TRBD2
CASSGRDRGNTDTQYF	TGTGCCAGCAGCGGCCGGGACAGGGGCAACACAGATACGCAGTATTTT	many	TRBJ2-3	TRBV11-2	TRBD1
CATSLSSSEQYF	TGTGCCACCAGTTTGTCGAGCTCCGAGCAGTACTTC	many	TRBJ2-7	TRBV24-1	NA
CASSLGGDRTNTEAFF	TGTGCCAGCAGCTTAGGCGGTGACAGGACGAACACTGAAGCTTTCTTT	NA	TRBJ1-1	TRBV7-8	NA
CAIRWQGEGYTF	TGTGCCATCCGATGGCAGGGGGAGGGCTACACCTTC	once	TRBJ1-2	TRBV10-3	TRBD1
CASWAGDGYYEQYF	TGTGCCAGTTGGGCTGGAGACGGATACTACGAGCAGTACTTC	NA	TRBJ2-7	TRBV28	NA
CASSPGGSSGNTIYF	TGTGCCAGCAGTCCGGGGGGCAGCTCTGGAAACACCATATATTTT	NA	TRBJ1-3	TRBV7-3	NA
CASSEGLGQTYEQYF	TGCGCCAGCAGCGAGGGACTCGGACAGACCTACGAGCAGTACTTC	NA	TRBJ2-7	TRBV4-1	NA
CASSNPSGNTEAFF	TGCGCCAGCAGCAATCCGAGCGGGAACACTGAAGCTTTCTTT	many	TRBJ1-1	TRBV5-1	NA
CASSVLSRGAATGELLF	TGTGCCAGCAGCGTACTATCGCGGGGGGCCGCCACCGGGGAGCTGCTTTTT	few	TRBJ2-2	TRBV9	TRBD2
CASRLLHF	TGCGCCAGCAGACTCCTCCACTTT	NA	TRBJ1-6	TRBV10-2	NA
CASRLAGGPYNEQFF	TGTGCCAGCAGGTTAGCGGGAGGGCCCTACAATGAGCAGTTCTTC	many	TRBJ2-1	TRBV6-6	TRBD2
CASSLYRPPTLGYTF	TGTGCCAGCAGCTTATATCGGCCACCCACACTTGGCTACACCTTC	many	TRBJ1-2	TRBV7-9	NA
CATSDVAGGEQFF	TGTGCCACCAGTGATGTGGCGGGAGGTGAGCAGTTCTTC	NA	TRBJ2-1	TRBV24-1	TRBD2
CASNYLGQGWHEQYF	TGTGCCAGTAATTATCTGGGACAGGGGTGGCACGAGCAGTACTTC	many	TRBJ2-7	TRBV19	TRBD1
CASSHDHLLAGANPSYNEQFF	TGTGCCAGCAGCCACGATCATCTGCTAGCGGGGGCGAATCCCTCCTACAATGAGCAGTTCTTC	many	TRBJ2-1	TRBV14	TRBD2
CASSLIRDRDWEYEQYF	TGTGCCAGCAGCTTAATCAGGGACAGGGACTGGGAATACGAGCAGTACTTC	few	TRBJ2-7	TRBV7-2	TRBD1
CASAGPTNEKLFF	TGTGCCAGCGCAGGACCGACTAATGAAAAACTGTTTTTT	many	TRBJ1-4	TRBV7-9	NA
CSGIGALYTDTQYF	TGCAGCGGAATTGGGGCGTTGTACACAGATACGCAGTATTTT	NA	TRBJ2-3	TRBV29-1	NA
CSAETRLAGGRNEQFF	TGCAGTGCTGAAACTCGACTAGCGGGGGGGCGAAATGAGCAGTTCTTC	NA	TRBJ2-1	TRBV20-1	TRBD2
CASSLGSGTGYTF	TGTGCCAGCAGCTTAGGGTCAGGGACTGGCTACACCTTC	few	TRBJ1-2	TRBV5-1	NA
CASSLRLAGGREQYF	TGTGCCAGCAGTCTACGCCTTGCGGGAGGGCGGGAGCAGTACTTC	NA	TRBJ2-7	TRBV2	TRBD2
CSVVAGYEQYF	TGCAGCGTTGTAGCGGGCTACGAGCAGTACTTC	NA	TRBJ2-7	TRBV29-1	TRBD2
CASRGGLTPRETQYF	TGTGCCAGCAGGGGGGGACTAACGCCAAGGGAGACCCAGTACTTC	NA	TRBJ2-5	TRBV9	TRBD2
CSGGCEGCDINTEAFF	TGCAGCGGGGGGTGCGAGGGGTGCGACATAAACACTGAAGCTTTCTTT	NA	TRBJ1-1	TRBV29-1	NA
CASSAVGNQPQHF	TGCGCCAGCAGCGCCGTTGGGAATCAGCCCCAGCATTTT	many	TRBJ1-5	TRBV10-1	NA
CASSEALVGAFF	TGTGCCAGCAGTGAGGCGTTGGTGGGAGCTTTCTTT	NA	TRBJ1-1	TRBV2	NA
CAWSSPPTDGYTF	TGTGCCTGGAGCAGCCCGCCGACAGATGGCTACACCTTC	NA	TRBJ1-2	TRBV30	NA
CASNVGGTVYAFF	TGTGCCAGCAACGTTGGGGGGACAGTATACGCTTTCTTT	NA	TRBJ1-1	TRBV7-9	TRBD1
CSATPSTGWFF	TGCAGTGCTACCCCGTCGACCGGCTGGTTCTTC	many	TRBJ2-1	TRBV20-1	NA
CASSQETTYEQYF	TGTGCCAGCAGCCAAGAAACTACCTACGAGCAGTACTTC	NA	TRBJ2-7	TRBV7-9	NA
CASRPGVGGGSYEQYF	TGTGCCAGCAGGCCCGGCGTTGGGGGCGGGAGTTACGAGCAGTACTTC	few	TRBJ2-7	TRBV6-5	NA
CSARDVGSPLHF	TGCAGTGCTAGAGATGTGGGTTCACCCCTCCACTTT	NA	TRBJ1-6	TRBV20-1	NA
CASSSGTLEKLFF	TGTGCCAGCAGCTCCGGGACACTTGAAAAACTGTTTTTT	many	TRBJ1-4	TRBV7-9	NA
CASSLGPSSSSEQYF	TGTGCCAGCAGCTTAGGGCCGTCTAGCTCTAGTGAGCAGTATTTT	once	TRBJ2-3	TRBV7-2	NA
CASSPQTGQGGEQYF	TGCGCCAGCAGCCCTCAAACAGGACAGGGTGGCGAGCAGTACTTC	many	TRBJ2-7	TRBV4-3	TRBD1
CSAKITGEETQYF	TGCAGTGCAAAAATTACAGGAGAAGAGACCCAGTACTTC	many	TRBJ2-5	TRBV20-1	NA
CASSWDRGMREKLFF	TGTGCCAGCAGCTGGGACAGGGGCATGAGAGAAAAACTGTTTTTT	NA	TRBJ1-4	TRBV7-9	TRBD1
CSVRTARGRGFRF	TGCAGTGTTAGGACAGCCAGGGGAAGGGGTTTTCGCTTT	once	TRBJ1-6	TRBV20-1	NA
CSARLAGGPSTDTQYF	TGCAGTGCTAGACTAGCGGGGGGGCCAAGCACAGATACGCAGTATTTT	NA	TRBJ2-3	TRBV20-1	TRBD2
CASRTLEKLFF	TGTGCCAGCAGGACCCTTGAAAAACTGTTTTTT	once	TRBJ1-4	TRBV2	NA
CASSKGRSNQPQHF	TGTGCCAGTAGTAAGGGGAGGAGCAATCAGCCCCAGCATTTT	many	TRBJ1-5	TRBV19	NA
CASSTLGTGNTIYF	TGTGCCAGCAGTACATTGGGTACTGGAAACACCATATATTTT	NA	TRBJ1-3	TRBV6-5	NA
CASSPGDLPNQPQHF	TGTGCCAGTAGTCCCGGGGACCTACCTAATCAGCCCCAGCATTTT	NA	TRBJ1-5	TRBV19	NA
CASSGGVDPGEQYF	TGTGCCAGCAGTGGGGGGGTTGATCCGGGCGAGCAGTACTTC	few	TRBJ2-7	TRBV25-1	NA